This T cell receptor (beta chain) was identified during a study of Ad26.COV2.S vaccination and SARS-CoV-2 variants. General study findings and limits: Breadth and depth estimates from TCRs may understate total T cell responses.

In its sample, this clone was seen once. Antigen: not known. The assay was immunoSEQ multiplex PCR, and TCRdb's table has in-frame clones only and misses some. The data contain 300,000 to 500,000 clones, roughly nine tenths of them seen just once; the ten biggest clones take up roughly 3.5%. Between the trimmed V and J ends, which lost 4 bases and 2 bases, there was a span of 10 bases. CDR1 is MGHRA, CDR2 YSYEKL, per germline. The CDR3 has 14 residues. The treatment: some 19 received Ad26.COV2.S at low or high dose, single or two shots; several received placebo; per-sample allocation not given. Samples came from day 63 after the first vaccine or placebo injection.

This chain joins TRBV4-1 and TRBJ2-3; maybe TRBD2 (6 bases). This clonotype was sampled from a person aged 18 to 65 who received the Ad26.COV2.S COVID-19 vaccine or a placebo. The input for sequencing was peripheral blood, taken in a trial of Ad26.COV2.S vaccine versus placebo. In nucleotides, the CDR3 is TGCGCCAGCAGCCTGGGACTTGTCACAGATACGCAGTATTTT. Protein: CASSLGLVTDTQYF.